The rows below give T cell receptor beta chains drawn from one sample of a study of shared clonotypes between healthy human individuals. The repertoire was sequenced with immunoSEQ multiplex PCR; TCRdb's copy has only in-frame clones and lacks some. The sample records some 2.4 million clones, 93% being singletons. Sequences were obtained from naive CD4+ T cells from PBMCs. The receptors originated from a man between 18 and 29 years old in good health. Some clones in this sample may be carry-over from other donors' samples. CDR3s include the opening cysteine and the closing phenylalanine or tryptophan. Fields, in order: J gene, D gene, V gene, clone size, CDR3 DNA, CDR3 protein. A D gene is named only where the DNA matches it firmly. Clone size, where shown, is once, few, many, or a class for clones that have expanded.

TRBJ2-7	.	TRBV2	.	TGTGCCAGCAGTCCGGACTACGAGCAGTACTTC	CASSPDYEQYF
TRBJ1-1	.	TRBV2	.	TGTGCCAGCCGGGACGCGATGAACACTGAAGCTTTCTTT	CASRDAMNTEAFF
TRBJ1-3	.	TRBV29-1	.	TGCAGCGTAGCCGGACAGTCTGGAAACACCATATATTTT	CSVAGQSGNTIYF
TRBJ2-1	TRBD2	TRBV28	.	TGTGCCAGCAGTACGGTTTTTCCGGGACTAGCGGGAATTGGGTCCTACAATGAGCAGTTCTTC	CASSTVFPGLAGIGSYNEQFF
TRBJ1-1	.	TRBV30	.	TGTGCCTGGAGTCCCCGGATCCGTGATGCTGAAGCTTTCTTT	CAWSPRIRDAEAFF
TRBJ2-3	TRBD1	TRBV29-1	.	TGCAGCGTCCGGGACAGGGCATGGAGTGGAGATACGCAGTATTTT	CSVRDRAWSGDTQYF
TRBJ2-1	.	TRBV6-1	once	TGTGCCAGCAGCCCCAAGCCCGACGCCTACAATGAGCAGTTCTTC	CASSPKPDAYNEQFF
TRBJ1-1	TRBD1	TRBV10-1	.	TGCGCCAGCAGTGAGTCCGCGGGGACAGGGTCTACTGAAGCTTTCTTT	CASSESAGTGSTEAFF
TRBJ1-1	.	TRBV19	.	TGTGCCAGTAGTATTTCCGGACGCCGAAAAGCTTTCTTT	CASSISGRRKAFF
TRBJ1-3	TRBD1	TRBV7-2	.	TGTGCCAGCAGCTCCCAGGGGGCCGGCACTGGAAACACCATATATTTT	CASSSQGAGTGNTIYF
TRBJ2-3	.	TRBV5-1	few	TGCGCCAGCAGCTTGGGGGGAACAGATACGCAGTATTTT	CASSLGGTDTQYF
TRBJ1-5	.	TRBV19	.	TGTGCCAGTACCCCTCGGAGGGGGGGACTTAGCAATCAGCCCCAGCATTTT	CASTPRRGGLSNQPQHF
TRBJ1-2	.	TRBV18	.	TGTGCCAGCTCACCACGCGAACGGGGAACTAACTATGGCTACACCTTC	CASSPRERGTNYGYTF
TRBJ1-4	.	TRBV7-2	.	TGTGCCAGCAGAACTACAGCCGGGGAACTGTTTTTT	CASRTTAGELFF
TRBJ2-5	.	TRBV7-8	.	TGTGCCAGCAGCTTAGCTCGGAGAGTGAAGACCCAGTACTTC	CASSLARRVKTQYF
TRBJ1-1	.	TRBV28	.	TGTGCCAGCAGTTTATACAAGAACACTGAAGCTTTCTTT	CASSLYKNTEAFF
TRBJ2-3	TRBD1	TRBV7-2	.	TGTGCCAGCAGCTTAGGGGACAGGGGGCGTGTAGATACGCAGTATTTT	CASSLGDRGRVDTQYF
TRBJ1-1	.	TRBV5-1	few	TGCGCCAGCAGCCAGCCTTCTTTGAACACTGAAGCTTTCTTT	CASSQPSLNTEAFF
TRBJ1-6	TRBD1	TRBV6-5	.	TGTGCCAGCAGTTACTCCCTCGGGACAGGGCTTGCACCCCTCCACTTT	CASSYSLGTGLAPLHF
TRBJ2-7	.	TRBV2	.	TGTGCCAGCAGCTCTCGTCCTAGCGTAGACCTACGTGAGCAGTACTTC	CASSSRPSVDLREQYF
TRBJ1-2	.	TRBV6-6	.	TGTGCCAGCAGCCCCACCCATGAGGGGTTTGGCTATGGCTACACCTTC	CASSPTHEGFGYGYTF
TRBJ2-3	.	TRBV5-1	.	TGCGCCAGCAGCCCGGGCGGCGGAGGGGCAGATACGCAGTATTTT	CASSPGGGGADTQYF
TRBJ2-2	TRBD2	TRBV19	.	TGTGCCAGTAGTATACCCGGGAGGGTAATGACCGGGGAGCTGTTTTTT	CASSIPGRVMTGELFF
TRBJ2-1	.	TRBV30	.	TGTGCCTGGAGTCCCCGTGGGGATGAGCAGTTCTTC	CAWSPRGDEQFF
TRBJ2-7	TRBD1	TRBV4-3	.	TGCGCCAGCAGCCTTGGGCCGGGACAGGGCTACGAGCAGTACTTC	CASSLGPGQGYEQYF
TRBJ2-6	.	TRBV6-6	.	TGTGCCAGCACTCCCGATACGGCTGGGGCCAACGTCCTGACTTTC	CASTPDTAGANVLTF